Each of the 24 T cell receptor beta chains below was sequenced from the same sample in a study of cytomegalovirus exposure and HLA in healthy donors (dated by TCRdb to the late 2010s). The library was made by the immunoSEQ multiplex PCR assay. For the multiplex PCR, a mixture combining 60 forward primers for TCR Vbeta segments and 13 reverse primers for TCR Jbeta segments was used. TCRdb holds this immuneACCESS table with in-frame rearrangements only. Some clones are missing; in checked studies, unresolved V genes explain under half, and the rest has no known cause. This sample holds 200,000 to 300,000 clones; approximately 81% were observed only once. The ten largest clones capture less than 9% of the sample. Sequencing input: PBMCs. These receptors all stem from a woman in her sixties or seventies in good health and CMV-seropositive.

This clone has a single count. CDR3 in amino acids: CASSELRERLFF. The DNA for the CDR3 is TGTGCCAGCAGTGAATTAAGGGAGAGACTGTTTTTT. This chain uses TRBV6-1 with TRBJ1-4; the D is unclear. V lost 2 bases, J lost 13 bases, and 11 bases lay in between. The CDR3 covers 12 residues. Germline CDR1 reads MNHNS; CDR2 reads SASEGT.

The gene calls are TRBV29-1 and TRBJ2-4; 10 nucleotides line up with TRBD2. Germline CDR1 is SQVTM and CDR2 is ANQGSEA. This CDR3 is built from 11 residues. V was clipped by 6 bases and J by 16 bases; unmatched bases: 9. The CDR3 protein is CSVGEGLAQYF. The DNA for the CDR3 is TGCAGCGTCGGGGAGGGACTAGCGCAATACTTC.

The V gene is TRBV5-1, the J gene TRBJ2-7, with TRBD2 as a possible D gene (5 bases). This CDR3 has 15 amino acids. V was clipped by 0 bases and J by 4 bases, with 14 bases between them. The germline CDR1 and CDR2 sequences are SGHRS and YFSETQ. CDR3 nucleotide sequence: TGCGCCAGCAGCTTGGTGGGAGACTTTAGGTACGAGCAGTACTTC. Its protein product is CASSLVGDFRYEQYF. The variable domain in full, with the rest retrieved from reference TRBV5-1 and TRBJ2-7, is KAGVTQTPRYLIKTRGQQVTLSCSPISGHRSVSWYQQTPGQGLQFLFEYFSETQRNKGNFPGRFSGRQFSNSRSEMNVSTLELGDSALYLCASSLVGDFRYEQYFGPGTRLTVT.

The gene calls are TRBV18 and TRBJ1-3; 9 bases line up with TRBD1. CDR3 length: 17 amino acids. Germline V gene data show CDR1 as KGHSH and CDR2 as LQKENI. V was clipped by 0 bases and J by 1 base; unmatched bases: 4. For the CDR3, the DNA is TGTGCCAGCTCACCACCGAACAGGGGGCATTCTGGAAACACCATATATTTT. Amino acids: CASSPPNRGHSGNTIYF.

This clone has only a few counts. The V gene is TRBV27, the J gene TRBJ2-7; no definite D call. Trimming took off 6 bases at V and 3 bases at J, with 18 bases between the two ends. The germline V gene encodes CDR1 MNHEY and CDR2 SMNVEV (reference sequence). The CDR3 is 15 residues long. Written as DNA, the CDR3 is TGTGCCAGCAGATCAGGTGGCAGCTCGGTCTACGAGCAGTACTTC. Translated: CASRSGGSSVYEQYF.

The chain has TRBV27 and TRBJ2-4, with 8 bases aligning to TRBD2. Trimming removed 5 bases from V and 7 bases from J; junction bases left unmatched: 4. Per germline, CDR1 MNHEY and CDR2 SMNVEV (reference sequence). The CDR3 contains 13 residues. The CDR3 region has the DNA TGTGCCAGCAGTCCCCGCGGGGGGAACATTCAGTACTTC. Amino acid sequence: CASSPRGGNIQYF.

This clone was seen a single time. The chain has TRBV6-5 and TRBJ2-5, with a possible D match to TRBD2 (5 bases). CDR1 is MNHEY, CDR2 SVGAGI, per germline. Trimming stripped 4 bases from V and 5 bases from J, with 17 bases between. The CDR3 consists of 15 residues. The CDR3 reads CASSLAWTVRETQYF. CDR3 nucleotides: TGTGCCAGCAGTTTAGCGTGGACTGTAAGGGAGACCCAGTACTTC.

V and J are TRBV2 and TRBJ2-5, with 13 nucleotides matching TRBD2. This CDR3 has 19 residues. V gave up 5 bases and J gave up 4 bases; unmatched junction bases: 16. The V gene's germline CDR1 is SNHLY and CDR2 FYNNEI. This CDR3 is CASSYWTSGRSGERETQYF. For the CDR3, the DNA is TGTGCCAGCAGTTACTGGACTAGCGGGAGAAGCGGAGAACGAGAGACCCAGTACTTC. Based on the CDR3 plus reference TRBV2 and TRBJ2-5, the full variable domain is EPEVTQTPSHQVTQMGQEVILRCVPISNHLYFYWYRQILGQKVEFLVSFYNNEISEKSEIFDDQFSVERPDGSNFTLKIRSTKLEDSAMYFCASSYWTSGRSGERETQYFGPGTRLLVL.

The rearrangement joins TRBV5-1 to TRBJ1-1; D may be TRBD1 (5 bases). Germline CDR1 is SGHRS and CDR2 is YFSETQ. V was pared by 0 bases and J by 1 base, with 7 bases between. There are 14 residues in the CDR3. The CDR3 DNA reads as TGCGCCAGCAGCTTGGCCGGACAGAACACTGAAGCTTTCTTT. Translated, it gives CASSLAGQNTEAFF.

This chain connects TRBV11-2 to TRBJ2-5, with TRBD2 identical over 7 bases. Losses at the gene ends were 2 bases for V and 2 bases for J; bases not matched to a gene: 2. From germline, CDR1 is SGHAT and CDR2 FQNNGV. The length of the CDR3 is 14 residues. The CDR3 loop reads CASSLRLAQETQYF. The CDR3 DNA is TGTGCCAGCAGCTTAAGACTAGCACAAGAGACCCAGTACTTC.

The chain is built from TRBV20-1 and TRBJ1-2; no definite D call. Germline V gene sequence: CDR1 DFQATT, CDR2 SNEGSKA (reference sequence). V gave up 4 bases and J gave up 11 bases, with 14 bases separating them. This CDR3 is 11 amino acids long. CDR3 in DNA: TGCAGTGCTAATATCGACACCAGGTACACCTTC. The encoded protein is CSANIDTRYTF.

The chain combines TRBV19 with TRBJ2-2, with 11 bases identical to TRBD1. The CDR3 loop spans 15 amino acids. Trimming cost V 5 bases and J 4 bases; bases outside gene matches: 3. Germline values: CDR1 LNHDA, CDR2 SQIVND (reference sequence). CDR3 amino acids: CASSRTGGSTGELFF. CDR3 DNA: TGTGCCAGTAGTCGGACAGGGGGCAGCACCGGGGAGCTGTTTTTT.

As DNA, the CDR3 is TGTGCCAGCAGCTCCTTAGGGACAAACACTGAAGCTTTCTTT. It yields the protein CASSSLGTNTEAFF. This chain links TRBV5-8 with TRBJ1-1; D possibly corresponds to TRBD1 (6 bases). The length of the CDR3 is 14 residues. The V end was cut by 3 bases, the J end by 2 bases, with 11 bases between. The germline CDR1 and CDR2 sequences are SGHTS and YDEGEE.

The rearrangement links TRBV28 to TRBJ1-1; weak D call: TRBD1 (5 bases). The CDR3 length is 15 residues. Germline V gives CDR1 MDHEN, CDR2 SYDVKM. V dropped 5 bases and J dropped 1 base, with 14 bases sitting between them. CDR3 nucleotides: TGTGCCAGCAGTCCCATACCCCAGGGGAACACTGAAGCTTTCTTT. It is translated as CASSPIPQGNTEAFF.

The chain carries TRBV11-2 and TRBJ2-6, with D possibly TRBD2 on 5 matching bases. V dropped 5 bases and J dropped 0 bases, with 17 bases sitting between them. Per the germline V gene, CDR1 is SGHAT and CDR2 is FQNNGV. The CDR3 totals 18 residues. This CDR3 is CASSPNGGRSSGANVLTF. CDR3 DNA sequence: TGTGCCAGCAGCCCTAACGGAGGACGCAGCTCTGGGGCCAACGTCCTGACTTTC.

This clone was seen just once. The V gene is TRBV27, the J gene TRBJ2-7, with 7 bases fitting TRBD1. The CDR3 loop spans 13 amino acids. V lost 3 bases, J lost 3 bases, and 2 bases stayed unmatched. Germline V CDR1 and CDR2: MNHEY, SMNVEV (reference sequence). The CDR3: CASSFRDSYEQYF. The CDR3 bases are TGTGCCAGCAGTTTCCGGGACAGCTACGAGCAGTACTTC.

As for this clone: Other DNA sequences in this specimen translate into the identical CDR3. The V and J genes are TRBV5-6 and TRBJ2-7, with 9 bases that match TRBD2. The CDR3 loop spans 14 amino acids. With V trimmed by 0 bases and J by 3 bases, 1 base remained unmatched. Germline CDR1 and CDR2: SGHDT and YYEEEE. CDR3 protein: CASSLVSGSYEQYF. DNA of the CDR3: TGTGCCAGCAGCTTGGTTAGCGGGAGCTACGAGCAGTACTTC.

The rearrangement joins TRBV5-1 to TRBJ1-1; D not resolved. The CDR3 loop spans 16 amino acids. Per germline, CDR1 SGHRS and CDR2 YFSETQ. The V end was cut by 4 bases, the J end by 5 bases, with 21 bases between. For the CDR3, the DNA is TGCGCCAGCAGCCGACATCCGGGAGAAGAGATGACTGAAGCTTTCTTT. It is translated as CASSRHPGEEMTEAFF.

The V and J genes are TRBV7-9 and TRBJ2-7, with 7 nucleotides matching TRBD2. CDR3 length: 13 amino acids. The trim removed 10 bases at V and 2 bases at J, leaving 8 bases unmatched. CDR1 is SEHNR, CDR2 FQNEAQ, per germline (reference sequence). As DNA, the CDR3 is TGTGCCATCGGGACTACCTTTACCTACGAGCAGTACTTC. Translating it yields CAIGTTFTYEQYF.

The chain employs TRBV14 and TRBJ2-7; D ambiguous. The germline CDR1 and CDR2 sequences are SGHDN and FVKESK. Trimming pared 0 bases from V and 10 bases from J, leaving 13 bases between. The CDR3 extends over 13 amino acids. The CDR3 is CASSQERFDKQYF. Here the CDR3 DNA reads TGTGCCAGCAGCCAAGAAAGGTTCGACAAACAGTACTTC.

The V gene is TRBV7-2, the J gene TRBJ2-7; 10 nucleotides agree with TRBD1. V dropped 5 bases and J dropped 0; count of bases not matched to a gene: 7. Germline assignment: CDR1 SGHTA and CDR2 FQGNSA. The CDR3 spans 16 residues. CDR3 sequence reads: CASSQGGTGASYEQYF. The CDR3 DNA is TGTGCCAGCAGCCAAGGGGGGACAGGGGCCTCCTACGAGCAGTACTTC.

The chain is built from TRBV4-1 and TRBJ2-3; 9 bases fit TRBD2. The J segment lost 5 bases and the V segment lost 2 bases, leaving 11 bases of the junction unmatched. The CDR3 runs 17 residues. Per germline, CDR1 MGHRA and CDR2 YSYEKL. CDR3 sequence reads: CASSQTAGGRVGDTQYF. The CDR3 nucleotides are TGCGCCAGCAGCCAAACCGCTGGCGGGAGGGTGGGAGATACGCAGTATTTT.

This chain joins TRBV7-3 and TRBJ2-2, with D tentatively TRBD1 (5 bases). V was trimmed by 5 bases and J by 8 bases, leaving 15 bases between them. CDR3 length equals 14 residues. Germline loops: CDR1 SGHTA, CDR2 FQGTGA. CDR3 bases: TGTGCCAGCAGCATCGACAAGGGGTGGGGGGAGCTGTTTTTT. Its translation: CASSIDKGWGELFF.

The genes are TRBV5-1 and TRBJ2-7, with D maybe TRBD1 (5 bases). Germline values: CDR1 SGHRS, CDR2 YFSETQ. The CDR3 sequence is 17 residues long. The germline V and J ends were trimmed by 3 bases and 2 bases, with 21 bases remaining between them. This CDR3 is CASSCPDGEQVPYEQYF. The CDR3 region has the DNA TGCGCCAGCAGCTGCCCGGATGGAGAACAGGTCCCCTACGAGCAGTACTTC.